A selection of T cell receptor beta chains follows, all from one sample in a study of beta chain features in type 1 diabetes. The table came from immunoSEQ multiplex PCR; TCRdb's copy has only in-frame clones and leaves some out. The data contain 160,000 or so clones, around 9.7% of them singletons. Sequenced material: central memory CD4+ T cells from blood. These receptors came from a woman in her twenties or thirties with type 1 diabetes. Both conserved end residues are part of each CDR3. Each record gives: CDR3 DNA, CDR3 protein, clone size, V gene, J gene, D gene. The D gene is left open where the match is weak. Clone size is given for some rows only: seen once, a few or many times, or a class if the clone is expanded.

TGCACCAGCAGCCAAGATCGGCGGGGGACGGGAGGCACCGGGGAGCTGTTTTTT	CTSSQDRRGTGGTGELFF	.	TRBV1	TRBJ2-2	.
TGTGCCAGCAGTGTGGGTGCAGGGCTGGACGAGACCCAGTACTTC	CASSVGAGLDETQYF	few	TRBV2	TRBJ2-5	.
TGCGCCAGCAGCCCGAACCATCTTAGCGGGAGACGGGGGAATGAGCAGTTCTTC	CASSPNHLSGRRGNEQFF	few	TRBV4-1	TRBJ2-1	TRBD2
TGTGCCAGCAGCCAGGGACAGGGGTATGAGCAGTTCTTC	CASSQGQGYEQFF	.	TRBV4-2	TRBJ2-1	TRBD1
TGTGCCAGCCCGGGACAGGGCTATGGCTACACCTTC	CASPGQGYGYTF	.	TRBV2	TRBJ1-2	TRBD1
TGTGCCAGCAGCGTACAGGGGGATAGCTCCTACGAGCAGTACTTC	CASSVQGDSSYEQYF	.	TRBV7-9	TRBJ2-7	TRBD1
TGTGCCAGCAGCTTGGTAACAGTCCAAGAGACCCAGTACTTC	CASSLVTVQETQYF	.	TRBV5-5	TRBJ2-5	.
TGTGCCAGCAGCTTAGAGGCGGGAGTGAGTTACGAGCAGTACTTC	CASSLEAGVSYEQYF	.	TRBV7-6	TRBJ2-7	TRBD2
TGTGCCAGCAGTTTACCGACAGGCCTTAATGAAAAACTGTTTTTT	CASSLPTGLNEKLFF	few	TRBV28	TRBJ1-4	.
TGTGCCAGCAGCTCCGTCTTGGGGAGCTCCTACGAGCAGTACTTC	CASSSVLGSSYEQYF	.	TRBV11-1	TRBJ2-7	.
TGCGCCAGCAGCTTGGCCTCCAGCGATGAAAAACTGTTTTTT	CASSLASSDEKLFF	.	TRBV5-1	TRBJ1-4	.
TGCGCCAGCAGCCAAGCGGTTACACGGGGAAGCAATCAGCCCCAGCATTTT	CASSQAVTRGSNQPQHF	few	TRBV4-1	TRBJ1-5	.
TGCGCCAGCAGTCCGACCGCGGACAATGAGCAGTTCTTC	CASSPTADNEQFF	.	TRBV5-1	TRBJ2-1	.
TGCAGCGTTGTGACAGGGGGAACAGATACGCAGTATTTT	CSVVTGGTDTQYF	.	TRBV29-1	TRBJ2-3	TRBD1
TGTGCCAGCAGCTCTACAGGTACCACTGAAGCTTTCTTT	CASSSTGTTEAFF	.	TRBV7-9	TRBJ1-1	.
TGCAGCGTCGCCGGGACTAGCACAACCGGGGAGCTGTTTTTT	CSVAGTSTTGELFF	few	TRBV29-1	TRBJ2-2	TRBD2
TGTGCCGGCGGACTAGGAAACAATGAGCAGTTCTTC	CAGGLGNNEQFF	few	TRBV6-9	TRBJ2-1	TRBD2
TGTGCCTGGAGTTTACGTCCGGGTATCGGGACCCAGTACTTC	CAWSLRPGIGTQYF	.	TRBV30	TRBJ2-5	.
TGTGCCAGCAGTTTAACCCCGAGGGGGGGAAGTAACACTGAAGCTTTCTTT	CASSLTPRGGSNTEAFF	.	TRBV7-8	TRBJ1-1	.